A selection of T cell receptor beta chains follows, all from one sample in a study of human T cells and chemical hapten exposure. TCRdb redid the calling of the RACE reads with MiXCR, one entry per CDR3 protein. The sample has about 120,000 distinct CDR3 sequences; 11% are singletons. The source material was whole blood, sampled in connection with sensitization to the hapten diphenylcyclopropenone (DPC). The receptors here all came from a woman aged 50 to 60 with alopecia areata. Some clones in this sample may be carry-over from other donors' samples. Both conserved end residues are part of each CDR3. D genes are given only for firm matches. Clone size appears in some rows only: once, few, many, or a class for an expanded clone.

-,TRBV28,many,TRBJ2-7,TGTGCCAGCAGTTTATGGTTTGACGAGCAGTACTTC,CASSLWFDEQYF
-,TRBV12-3/TRBV12-4,-,TRBJ2-2,TGTGCCAGCAGTCCTGGGGTAGGTCTGAACACCGGGGAGCTGTTTTTT,CASSPGVGLNTGELFF
-,TRBV6-1,few,TRBJ2-2,TGTGCCAGCATTCGAACTCAGGGATACGGGGAGCTGTTTTTT,CASIRTQGYGELFF
-,TRBV29-1,many,TRBJ1-4,TGCAGCGTTGGGGGTAATGAAAAACTGTTTTTT,CSVGGNEKLFF
-,TRBV15,-,TRBJ2-7,TGTGCCACCAGCAGAGGAGGGACCTCCTACGAGCAGTACTTC,CATSRGGTSYEQYF
TRBD1,TRBV7-8,few,TRBJ2-3,TGTGCCAGCAGCTCCAGGGGCCAGGGGGTTGAAGATACGCAGTATTTT,CASSSRGQGVEDTQYF
TRBD1,TRBV3-1,-,TRBJ1-2,TGTGCCAGCAGCACATCTTTGACAGGGGGTATTATCTACACCTTC,CASSTSLTGGIIYTF
TRBD1,TRBV5-1,many,TRBJ2-5,TGCGCCAGCACATGGGGCGACAGGGACCAAGAGACCCAGTACTTC,CASTWGDRDQETQYF
TRBD2,TRBV20-1,-,TRBJ2-7,TGCAGTGCTAGATTACTAGCGGGGGTTGGCGAGCAGTACTTC,CSARLLAGVGEQYF
TRBD1,TRBV6-6,-,TRBJ1-6,TGTGCCAGCAGTTACGGACAGGGCGAGACACCCCTCCACTTT,CASSYGQGETPLHF
-,TRBV29-1,-,TRBJ1-2,TGCAGCGTTGAAGAAAGATATGGCTACACCTTC,CSVEERYGYTF
-,TRBV12-3/TRBV12-4,few,TRBJ1-3,TGTGCCAGCAGTATGCGGTTCCCCTCTGGAAACACCATATATTTT,CASSMRFPSGNTIYF
-,TRBV15,few,TRBJ1-6,TGTGCCACCAGCACGGGGGATTCACCCCTCCACTTT,CATSTGDSPLHF
-,TRBV3-1,-,TRBJ1-3,TGTGCCAGCAGCCAAGACCTGCACTCTGGAAACACCATATATTTT,CASSQDLHSGNTIYF
-,TRBV7-9,many,TRBJ1-1,TGTGCCAGCAGTCAACCCATGGAGTGGGCGGATGAAGCTTTCTTT,CASSQPMEWADEAFF
-,TRBV29-1,-,TRBJ2-1,TGCAGCGTTGGGAAAGGGTACAATGAGCAGTTCTTC,CSVGKGYNEQFF
-,TRBV7-9,many,TRBJ2-1,TGTGCCAGCAGCTCAACCCCCAACAATGAGCAGTTCTTC,CASSSTPNNEQFF
TRBD1,TRBV4-2,-,TRBJ1-1,TGTGCCAGCAGCCACCGGACAGGAGTGAACACTGAAGCTTTCTTT,CASSHRTGVNTEAFF
-,TRBV20-1,many,TRBJ2-5,TGCAGTGCTAGAGCCTGGGGGTCCAGAACGGAGACCCAGTACTTC,CSARAWGSRTETQYF
TRBD2,TRBV5-1,few,TRBJ2-6,TGCGCCAGCAGCTTGGCTTTGGGACTAGCCAACTCTGGGGCCAACGTCCTGACTTTC,CASSLALGLANSGANVLTF
TRBD2,TRBV7-9,few,TRBJ2-1,TGTGCCAGCAGCTTAGCGGGAGGGCAATCCTACAATGAGCAGTTCTTC,CASSLAGGQSYNEQFF
TRBD1,TRBV6-6,few,TRBJ1-5,TGTGCCAGCCTCATCGACAGGGGCAATCAGCCCCAGCATTTT,CASLIDRGNQPQHF
-,TRBV9,few,TRBJ1-4,TGTGCCAGCAGGGGAGAAGGAAAACTGTTTTTT,CASRGEGKLFF
-,TRBV28,-,TRBJ2-4,TGTGCCAGCAGTTTACCAAGAAGAGCCAAAAACATTCAGTACTTC,CASSLPRRAKNIQYF
-,TRBV27,-,TRBJ1-4,TGTGCCAGCAGTTTCTGGAGGGGCCCAAATGAAAAACTGTTTTTT,CASSFWRGPNEKLFF
-,TRBV5-4,-,TRBJ1-6,TGTGCCAGCAGCTTGGCGGGCCTGAATTCACCCCTCCACTTT,CASSLAGLNSPLHF
-,TRBV7-2,-,TRBJ2-7,TGTGCCAGCAGCTTAGGAGGGGCTGTGTACGAGCAGTACTTC,CASSLGGAVYEQYF
-,TRBV27,few,TRBJ2-7,TGTGCCAGCATGACCGACTACGAGCAGTACTTC,CASMTDYEQYF
TRBD2,TRBV20-1,-,TRBJ2-1,TGCAGTGCTAGTTCTAGCGGCTCCCTTACCTACAATGAGCAGTTCTTC,CSASSSGSLTYNEQFF
-,TRBV7-2,-,TRBJ1-1,TGTGCCAGCAGCGTAAACTACGGGAACACTGAAGCTTTCTTT,CASSVNYGNTEAFF
-,TRBV27,few,TRBJ2-1,TGTGCCAGCAGTTTATCGAGGGGGTATGAGCAGTTCTTC,CASSLSRGYEQFF